This T cell receptor beta chain was retrieved from a study of T cell changes during pregnancy in multiple sclerosis. The table came from immunoSEQ multiplex PCR; TCRdb's copy has only in-frame clones and leaves some out. The table records around 65,000 clones, approximately 86% of them present only once. This clone appeared a few times. The germline CDR1 and CDR2 sequences are MNHEY and SVGAGI. This CDR3 has 13 amino acids. V gave up 9 bases and J gave up 0 bases, with 9 bases separating them. The chain recombines TRBV6-5 with TRBJ1-5; D is perhaps TRBD1 (5 bases). The specimen comprised peripheral blood, sampled in the first trimester of pregnancy. The clonotype comes from a female donor with multiple sclerosis, enrolled in a pregnancy study. The CDR3 sequence: CARGGVSNQPQHF. The CDR3 DNA reads as TGTGCCAGAGGAGGGGTTAGCAATCAGCCCCAGCATTTT.